Presented here are 25 T cell receptor beta chains from one specimen sequenced in a study of T cell responses to AZD1222 COVID-19 vaccine. Here immunoSEQ multiplex PCR was the method, and the copy in TCRdb shows in-frame clones only, minus some. The sample holds around 170,000 clones; 90% are singletons and the top ten take approximately 1.6%. The sequenced sample was peripheral blood, obtained on day 0 of AZD1222 vaccination. These receptors were obtained from an adult in good health.

Regarding this clone: This same CDR3 is encoded by further DNA sequences in the sample. The chain combines TRBV4-1 with TRBJ2-7; D remains ambiguous. The CDR3 has 12 amino acids. V was cut by 4 bases and J by 0 bases, with 4 bases left in between. Per germline, CDR1 MGHRA and CDR2 YSYEKL. CDR3 in amino acids: CASSPPSYEQYF. As DNA, the CDR3 is TGCGCCAGCAGCCCCCCCTCCTACGAGCAGTACTTC.

The gene calls are TRBV7-2 and TRBJ2-3; 10 bases map to TRBD2. Trimming removed 1 base from V and 3 bases from J; junction bases left unmatched: 1. The germline V gene has CDR1 SGHTA and CDR2 FQGNSA. There are 15 residues in the CDR3. In DNA form, the CDR3 reads TGTGCCAGCAGCTTAGGAGCGGGGGGGACAGATACGCAGTATTTT. Residues: CASSLGAGGTDTQYF.

The rearrangement joins TRBV28 to TRBJ1-1; D is undetermined. The V gene's germline CDR1 is MDHEN and CDR2 SYDVKM. Between the trimmed V and J ends, which lost 7 bases and 1 base, there was a span of 16 bases. The CDR3 is 15 amino acids. For the CDR3, the DNA is TGTGCCAGCACTACCCCAACCCGGAGGAACACTGAAGCTTTCTTT. Translated, it gives CASTTPTRRNTEAFF. Looking up the rest from reference TRBV28 and TRBJ1-1 gives the full variable domain: DVKVTQSSRYLVKRTGEKVFLECVQDMDHENMFWYRQDPGLGLRLIYFSYDVKMKEKGDIPEGYSVSREKKERFSLILESASTNQTSMYLCASTTPTRRNTEAFFGQGTRLTVV.

The chain is built from TRBV7-3 and TRBJ1-1, with a weak D call TRBD1 (5 bases). Germline CDR1 is SGHTA and CDR2 is FQGTGA. Trimming stripped 4 bases from V and 5 bases from J, with 14 bases between. The CDR3 runs to 14 residues. The CDR3 coding sequence is TGTGCCAGCAGCTCTAACCCGCAGGGTACTGAAGCTTTCTTT. Its protein product is CASSSNPQGTEAFF. Filled out from reference TRBV7-3 and TRBJ1-1, the complete variable domain reads GAGVSQTPSNKVTEKGKYVELRCDPISGHTALYWYRQSLGQGPEFLIYFQGTGAADDSGLPNDRFFAVRPEGSVSTLKIQRTERGDSAVYLCASSSNPQGTEAFFGQGTRLTVV.

This rearrangement joins TRBV24-1 to TRBJ2-7; D could derive from TRBD1 or TRBD2 (5 bases each). The CDR3 is 12 residues long. Germline CDR1 KGHDR, CDR2 SFDVKD. Trimming pared 7 bases from V and 4 bases from J, leaving 10 bases between. CDR3 amino acids: CATRGPGYEQYF. Here the CDR3 DNA reads TGTGCCACCAGGGGGCCGGGGTACGAGCAGTACTTC.

This chain joins TRBV6-5 and TRBJ1-1; a possible D gene is TRBD1 (5 bases). This CDR3 has 15 amino acids. CDR1 is MNHEY and CDR2 is SVGAGI in the germline V gene. Deletions cut 2 bases from V and 5 bases from J, with 15 bases between. CDR3 amino acids: CASSYRGRVGTEAFF. The CDR3, as DNA: TGTGCCAGCAGTTACCGGGGCAGGGTCGGTACTGAAGCTTTCTTT.

The rearrangement joins TRBV7-8 to TRBJ1-5; TRBD1 aligns across 12 bases. The CDR3 is made up of 16 amino acids. The germline V gene encodes CDR1 SGHVS and CDR2 FQNEAQ. Trimming at V came to 4 bases and at J to 5 bases, leaving 6 bases not matched to a gene. CDR3: CASSSTGTGGDQPQHF. The CDR3 DNA reads as TGTGCCAGCAGCTCTACCGGGACAGGGGGCGATCAGCCCCAGCATTTT.

The rearrangement joins TRBV11-3 to TRBJ1-4, with 7 bases matching TRBD1. V was pared by 5 bases and J by 3 bases, with 3 bases of the junction left unmatched. Germline assignment: CDR1 SGHNT and CDR2 YENEEA. CDR3 length: 14 amino acids. The CDR3 region has the DNA TGTGCCAGCAGCGCCGGGACAGCTAATGAAAAACTGTTTTTT. As protein: CASSAGTANEKLFF.

This chain connects TRBV18 to TRBJ1-2, with a tentative D call TRBD1 (5 bases). Germline lookup yields CDR1 KGHSH and CDR2 LQKENI. Trimming took 6 bases from V and 6 from J, leaving 17 bases between them. The CDR3 is 14 residues long. The CDR3 DNA follows: TGTGCCAGCTCTCCAAGGGGCATAGGCGATGGCTACACCTTC. Protein: CASSPRGIGDGYTF.

This clone was picked up one time. This chain uses TRBV18 with TRBJ2-7; possibly TRBD2 for D (5 bases). Deletions cut 3 bases from V and 12 bases from J, with 18 bases between. Germline V CDR1 and CDR2: KGHSH, LQKENI. The CDR3 runs to 13 residues. The CDR3 sequence is CASSPSSGGARYF. CDR3 bases: TGTGCCAGCTCACCGAGCAGTGGAGGAGCGCGGTACTTC.

This chain joins TRBV5-1 and TRBJ1-5, with 10 nucleotides matching TRBD1. The CDR3 is 14 residues long. The germline CDR1 and CDR2 sequences are SGHRS and YFSETQ. The junction had 3 bases not matched to a gene; V was cut back by 4 bases and J by 5 bases. The CDR3 here is CASSDGTGDQPQHF. CDR3 bases: TGCGCCAGCAGCGATGGGACAGGGGATCAGCCCCAGCATTTT.

The gene calls are TRBV28 and TRBJ2-2; possibly TRBD2 for D (5 bases). CDR1 is MDHEN and CDR2 is SYDVKM in the germline V gene. Trimming took off 2 bases at V and 6 bases at J, with 13 bases between the two ends. The CDR3 consists of 15 residues. The CDR3 DNA sequence: TGTGCCAGCAGTTTAAGGAGTAACGGGGCCGGGGAGCTGTTTTTT. Its translation: CASSLRSNGAGELFF.

J is TRBJ1-1 and V is TRBV30; no firm D call. This CDR3 is 13 amino acids long. V shed 0 bases and J shed 4 bases, with 9 bases lying between them. Germline V lookup: CDR1 GTSNPN, CDR2 SVGIG (reference sequence). The CDR3 spells CAWSVKGTTEAFF. In DNA, the CDR3 is TGTGCCTGGAGTGTAAAAGGAACCACTGAAGCTTTCTTT.

This chain uses TRBV3-1 (or the pseudogene TRBV3-2) with TRBJ1-1; D is uncertain. Per germline, CDR1 LGHDT and CDR2 YNNKEL (reference sequence). Trimming removed 6 bases at V and 4 bases at J, with 6 bases between. The CDR3 has 11 residues. The CDR3 DNA is TGTGCCAGCAGAGGCGGCACTGAAGCTTTCTTT. Translation: CASRGGTEAFF.

The V and J genes are TRBV19 and TRBJ2-5, with 9 bases matching TRBD1. The germline V gene has CDR1 LNHDA and CDR2 SQIVND (reference sequence). V shed 3 bases, J shed 2 bases, and the junction held 4 bases outside the gene matches. The CDR3 runs to 15 residues. CDR3 loop: CASSIHRGHQETQYF. The CDR3 region has the DNA TGTGCCAGTAGTATTCACAGGGGGCATCAAGAGACCCAGTACTTC.

The chain links TRBV5-6 to TRBJ1-5; maybe TRBD1 (5 bases). The CDR3 loop spans 17 amino acids. Germline V gene lookup returns CDR1 SGHDT and CDR2 YYEEEE. V shed 3 bases and J shed 0 bases, with 16 bases lying between them. The CDR3 region is CASSSLGEADSNQPQHF. The CDR3 nucleotides read TGTGCCAGCAGCTCCCTGGGGGAGGCGGATAGCAATCAGCCCCAGCATTTT.

V gene TRBV23-1 combines with J gene TRBJ1-2; D unclear. TRBV23-1 is treated as an ORF (open reading frame) with a function not yet certain. The CDR3 sequence is 15 residues long. V lost 0 bases to trimming and J lost 1 base, with 9 bases between them. CDR3 coding DNA: TGCGCCAGCAGTCAATCTTCAAGGTTTAACTATGGCTACACCTTC. It specifies CASSQSSRFNYGYTF.

V usage is TRBV9 and J usage is TRBJ1-6, with D possibly matching TRBD1 (6 bases). There are 15 residues in the CDR3. V lost 1 base, J lost 1 base, and 6 bases lay in between. Germline values: CDR1 SGDLS, CDR2 YYNGEE. CDR3 nucleotides: TGTGCCAGCAGCGTAAGGGGGTCCTATAATTCACCCCTCCACTTT. Its protein is CASSVRGSYNSPLHF. The full variable domain, with the rest looked up from reference TRBV9 and TRBJ1-6, is DSGVTQTPKHLITATGQRVTLRCSPRSGDLSVYWYQQSLDQGLQFLIQYYNGEERAKGNILERFSAQQFPDLHSELNLSSLELGDSALYFCASSVRGSYNSPLHFGNGTRLTVT.

The V and J genes are TRBV30 and TRBJ1-6; TRBD1 aligns across 7 bases. The germline V gene has CDR1 GTSNPN and CDR2 SVGIG (reference sequence). The CDR3 has 13 amino acids. The V segment lost 3 bases and the J segment 8 bases; nucleotides outside the gene matches: 4. As DNA, the CDR3 is TGTGCCTGGAGCCGACAGGGATATTCACCCCTCCACTTT. It yields the protein CAWSRQGYSPLHF.

The CDR3 spells CASSQDLRSSLYNEQFF. The CDR3 DNA reads TGCGCCAGCAGCCAAGATCTTCGCAGTTCCCTTTACAATGAGCAGTTCTTC. V is TRBV4-3 and J is TRBJ2-1; D is unclear. Germline-derived CDR1 and CDR2 are LGHNA and YSLEER. V dropped 0 bases and J dropped 4 bases, with 16 bases sitting between them. This CDR3 spans 17 amino acids.

The rearrangement links TRBV6-2 or TRBV6-3 to TRBJ2-3, with 9 bases lining up with TRBD2. V lost 4 bases and J lost 3; bases outside the gene matches: 2. CDR1 and CDR2 (germline): MNHEY, SVGEGT. The CDR3 covers 14 residues. The CDR3 region has the DNA TGTGCCAGCAGTTTGGGACTAGCAACAGATACGCAGTATTTT. Translation gives CASSLGLATDTQYF.

This chain links TRBV23-1 with TRBJ1-5; 9 bases match TRBD1. TRBV23-1 has ORF status, its function being uncertain. This CDR3 comprises 18 residues. V dropped 3 bases and J dropped 0; count of bases not matched to a gene: 9. CDR3 amino acids: CASSHPQGAAFSNQPQHF. The CDR3, as DNA: TGCGCCAGCAGTCACCCACAGGGGGCGGCGTTTAGCAATCAGCCCCAGCATTTT.

This clone has a single count. In DNA form, the CDR3 reads TGTGCCAGCAGTCACCGGGGAGGGGGGAGCTATGGCTACACCTTC. Translation gives CASSHRGGGSYGYTF. The rearrangement uses TRBV28 and TRBJ1-2; possible D gene TRBD1, 6 bases. The V end lost 5 bases, the J end lost 4 bases, and 17 bases lay between the germline ends. The CDR3 sequence is 15 residues long. CDR1 is MDHEN and CDR2 is SYDVKM in the germline V gene.

CDR3 residues: CASSYGTQETQYF. In nucleotides, the CDR3 is TGTGCCAGCAGTTACGGCACCCAAGAGACCCAGTACTTC. This rearrangement joins TRBV6-5 to TRBJ2-5; D remains ambiguous. CDR3 length: 13 residues. Germline loops: CDR1 MNHEY, CDR2 SVGAGI. Trimming shortened V by 2 bases and J by 1 base, and 5 bases separated the two germline ends.

The chain uses TRBV23-1 and TRBJ1-2; possibly TRBD1 for D (6 bases). TRBV23-1 is an open reading frame, and its role is uncertain. V lost 3 bases and J 0 bases, leaving 20 bases between the germline ends. This CDR3 is 18 amino acids long. CDR3 DNA sequence: TGCGCCAGCAGTCATATGTGGGCCCGGACAGTTTCTAACTATGGCTACACCTTC. Translated, it gives CASSHMWARTVSNYGYTF.